This entry describes one T cell receptor beta chain. This record comes from a study of blood T cell repertoires in COVID-19. Overall study context: T cells, B-cell-depleted T cells, or PBMCs supplied cDNA or gDNA.

TCRdb's table, derived via immunoSEQ multiplex PCR, lists solely in-frame clones and lacks some. The sample holds about 100,000 clones, over 75% seen once. Germline lookup yields CDR1 SGHDT and CDR2 YYEEEE. V shed 4 bases and J shed 0 bases, with 13 bases lying between them. The CDR3 totals 15 residues. The sequenced sample was peripheral blood. The gene calls are TRBV5-6 and TRBJ2-5; maybe TRBD2 (6 bases). This TCR derives from a human donor in a cohort sampled during active COVID-19. CDR3 residues: CASSRVGGHQETQYF. CDR3 in DNA: TGTGCCAGCAGCCGCGTCGGGGGTCACCAAGAGACCCAGTACTTC.